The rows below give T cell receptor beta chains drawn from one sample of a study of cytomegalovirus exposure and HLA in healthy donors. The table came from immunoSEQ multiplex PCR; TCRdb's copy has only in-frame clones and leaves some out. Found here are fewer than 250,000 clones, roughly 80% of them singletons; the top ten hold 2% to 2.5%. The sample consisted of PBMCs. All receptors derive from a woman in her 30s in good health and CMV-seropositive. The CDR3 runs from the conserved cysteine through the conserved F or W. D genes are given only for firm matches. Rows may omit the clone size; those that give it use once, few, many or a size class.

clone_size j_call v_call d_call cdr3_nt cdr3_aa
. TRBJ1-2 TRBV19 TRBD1 TGTGCCAGTAGTACATTGGGACAGGGTGTCTATGGCTACACCTTC CASSTLGQGVYGYTF
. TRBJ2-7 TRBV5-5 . TGTGCCAGCAGCTTGGGCAGGCTCCACTCCTACGGGCAGTACTTC CASSLGRLHSYGQYF
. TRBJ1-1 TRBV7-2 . TGTGCCAGCAGCCCTGACAGGCTGAACACTGAAGCTTTCTTT CASSPDRLNTEAFF
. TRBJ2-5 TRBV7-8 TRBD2 TGTGCCAGCAGCTTAGGGGGGACTAGCGGGAGTGTCATAGGGACCCAGTACTTC CASSLGGTSGSVIGTQYF
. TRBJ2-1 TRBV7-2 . TGTGCCAGCAGCCTCAATAGGGACACATACAATGAGCAGTTCTTC CASSLNRDTYNEQFF
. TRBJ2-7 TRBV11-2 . TGTGCCAGCAGCTTAGAAGCCCCAACCTCTATTGGTAGGACAAGAGGCGAGCAGTACTTC CASSLEAPTSIGRTRGEQYF
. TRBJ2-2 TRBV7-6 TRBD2 TGTGCCAGCAGCTTAGGACTAGCGGAGCTCAAGAACACCGGGGAGCTGTTTTTT CASSLGLAELKNTGELFF
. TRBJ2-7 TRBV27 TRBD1 TGTGCCAGCAGTCCCCGGGACAGCTGGTACGAGCAGTACTTC CASSPRDSWYEQYF
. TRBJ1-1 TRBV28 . TGTGCCAGCAGTTTACTCAGGAACACTGAAGCTTTCTTT CASSLLRNTEAFF
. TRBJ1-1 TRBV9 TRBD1 TGTGCCAGCAGCCCAGGGGGGTTTATGAACACTGAAGCTTTCTTT CASSPGGFMNTEAFF
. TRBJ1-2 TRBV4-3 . TGCGCCAGCAGCCAAGAGTCGGGGGTTGGCTACACCTTC CASSQESGVGYTF
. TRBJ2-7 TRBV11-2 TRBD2 TGTGCCAGCAGCCCCGGCGGCGGGGGGAGGGACGAGCAGTACTTC CASSPGGGGRDEQYF
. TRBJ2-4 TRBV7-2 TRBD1 TGTGCCAGCAGTTCGGACAGGGGGCGCTTTAACATTCAGTACTTC CASSSDRGRFNIQYF
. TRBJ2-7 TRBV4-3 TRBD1 TGCGCCAGCAGCCCCGAGCCGGGACAGGGGGATTCCGAGCAGTACTTC CASSPEPGQGDSEQYF
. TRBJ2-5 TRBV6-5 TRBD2 TGTGCCAGCATAGCAGCGGGGGAGGAGACCCAGTACTTC CASIAAGEETQYF
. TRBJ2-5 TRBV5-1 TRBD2 TGCGCCAGCAGCTTGGCGCTAGCGGGAGGGATCGAGACCCAGTACTTC CASSLALAGGIETQYF
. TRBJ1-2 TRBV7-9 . TGTGCCAGCAGCCGCCACCGGGACACCTACGCCGCTAACTATGGCTACACCTTC CASSRHRDTYAANYGYTF
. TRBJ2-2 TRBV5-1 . TGCGCCAGCAGCCCGACAGTGAACACCGGGGAGCTGTTTTTT CASSPTVNTGELFF
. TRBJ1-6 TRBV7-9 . TGTGCCAGCAGCGAAGGGAGCTCCTATAATTCACCCCTCCACTTT CASSEGSSYNSPLHF
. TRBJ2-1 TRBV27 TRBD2 TGTGCCAGCAGGCCCCTAGCGGGAGGCCCCAATGAGCAGTTCTTC CASRPLAGGPNEQFF
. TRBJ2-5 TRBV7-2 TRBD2 TGTGCCAGCCGGACTAGCGGGGGGCCCCCGTACTTC CASRTSGGPPYF
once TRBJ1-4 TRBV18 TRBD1 TGTGCCAGCTCACCCCAACAGGGGGCAAATGAAAAACTGTTTTTT CASSPQQGANEKLFF
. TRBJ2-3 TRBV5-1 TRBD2 TGCGCCAGCAGCTTGGGACTAGCGACAGATACGCAGTATTTT CASSLGLATDTQYF
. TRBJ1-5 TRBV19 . TGTGCCAGTAGTATACAAGCACCTAGCAATCAGCCCCAGCATTTT CASSIQAPSNQPQHF
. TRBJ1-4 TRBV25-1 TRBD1 TGTGCCAGCAGTGCATACAGGGGCTGGAATGAAAAACTGTTTTTT CASSAYRGWNEKLFF
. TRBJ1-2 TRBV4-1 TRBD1 TGCGCCAGCAGCCAAGAAGACAGGGTGGGTGGCTACACCTTC CASSQEDRVGGYTF
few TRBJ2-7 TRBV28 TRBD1 TGTGCCAGCAGTACTCGCAGGGACAGGGCCTACGAGCAGTACTTC CASSTRRDRAYEQYF
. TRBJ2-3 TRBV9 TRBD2 TGTGCCAGCAGCGTAGCCCATAGCGGGGGAACCCGTGCAGATACGCAGTATTTT CASSVAHSGGTRADTQYF
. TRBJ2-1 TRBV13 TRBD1 TGTGCCAGCAGCTACGAGGGGGCTAAGCATTTCTTC CASSYEGAKHFF
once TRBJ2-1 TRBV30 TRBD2 TGTGCCTGGAAGGCGGGGGGGCCTTTGATTGAGCAGTTCTTC CAWKAGGPLIEQFF
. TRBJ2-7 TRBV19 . TGTGCCAGTAGTATGTGGGAGCTTCCCTACGAGCAGTACTTC CASSMWELPYEQYF
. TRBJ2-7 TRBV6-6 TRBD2 TGTGCCAGCAGTTACGGGAACCTCCTAGCGGAGTACGAGCAGTACTTC CASSYGNLLAEYEQYF
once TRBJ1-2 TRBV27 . TGTGCCAGCTGGGGGCGGGGGGGATATGGCTACACCTTC CASWGRGGYGYTF
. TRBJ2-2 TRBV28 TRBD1 TGTGCCAGCAGTCCGCCCGGGACAGGGGGCACCGGGGAGCTGTTTTTT CASSPPGTGGTGELFF
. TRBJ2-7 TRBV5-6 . TGTGCCAGCAGCTTGTTTAGGGGGGGCGAGCAGTACTTC CASSLFRGGEQYF
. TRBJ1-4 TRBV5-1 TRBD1 TGCGCCAGCAGCTTGGAGGGACAGGGGGTGATTAGTGAAAAACTGTTTTTT CASSLEGQGVISEKLFF